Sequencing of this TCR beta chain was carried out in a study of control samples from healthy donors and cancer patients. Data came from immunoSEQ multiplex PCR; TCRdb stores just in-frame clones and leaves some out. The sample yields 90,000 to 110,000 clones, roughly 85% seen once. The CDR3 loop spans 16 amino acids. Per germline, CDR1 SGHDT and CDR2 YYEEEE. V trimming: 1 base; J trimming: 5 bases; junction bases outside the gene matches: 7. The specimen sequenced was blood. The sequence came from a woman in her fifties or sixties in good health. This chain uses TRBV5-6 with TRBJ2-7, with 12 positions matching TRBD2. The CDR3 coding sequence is TGTGCCAGCAGCTTGTTTCTAGCGGGAGGGCCCCACGAGCAGTACTTC. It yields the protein CASSLFLAGGPHEQYF.